Listed below are T cell receptor beta chains from one sample, sequenced in a study of blood T cell repertoires in COVID-19. Sequencing used immunoSEQ multiplex PCR; TCRdb keeps in-frame clones, though not all of them. Among 150,000 to 200,000 clones listed, roughly 80% were seen once. Specimen: peripheral blood. The receptors come from a man aged 60 to 75 with acute or convalescent COVID-19. The CDR3 runs from the conserved cysteine through the conserved F or W. The D gene is left open where the match is weak. Part of the rows lack a size; the others show once, few, many or a class for expanded clones.

d_gene: NA
j_gene: TRBJ2-1
abundance: NA
v_gene: TRBV20-1
CDR3nt: TGCAGTGCTAGACAACGGGATGAGCAGTTCTTC
CDR3aa: CSARQRDEQFF

d_gene: TRBD2
j_gene: TRBJ2-1
abundance: NA
v_gene: TRBV5-4
CDR3nt: TGTGCCAGCAGCTTGGTGGGGGGGTCCTACAATGAGCAGTTCTTC
CDR3aa: CASSLVGGSYNEQFF

d_gene: TRBD1
j_gene: TRBJ1-2
abundance: once
v_gene: TRBV10-3
CDR3nt: TGTGCCATCAGTGGTCCCGGACAGGGGCTCGCTGGCTACACCTTC
CDR3aa: CAISGPGQGLAGYTF

d_gene: TRBD1
j_gene: TRBJ2-1
abundance: NA
v_gene: TRBV9
CDR3nt: TGTGCCAGCAGCACGTACAGGGGGCGTCACAATGAGCAGTTCTTC
CDR3aa: CASSTYRGRHNEQFF

d_gene: NA
j_gene: TRBJ1-3
abundance: NA
v_gene: TRBV5-1
CDR3nt: TGCGCCAGCAGCTTGGACACGGAGGGAAACACCATATATTTT
CDR3aa: CASSLDTEGNTIYF

d_gene: TRBD1
j_gene: TRBJ1-4
abundance: NA
v_gene: TRBV29-1
CDR3nt: TGCAGCGTTGCTCATTGGGGGACAGATAATGAAAAACTGTTTTTT
CDR3aa: CSVAHWGTDNEKLFF

d_gene: NA
j_gene: TRBJ1-1
abundance: NA
v_gene: TRBV7-2
CDR3nt: TGTGCCAGCAGCCGAGGTAGGACTGAAGCTTTCTTT
CDR3aa: CASSRGRTEAFF

d_gene: NA
j_gene: TRBJ1-5
abundance: NA
v_gene: TRBV7-3
CDR3nt: TGTGCCAGCACCCCAGAACAGAACGGTAGCAATCAGCCCCAGCATTTT
CDR3aa: CASTPEQNGSNQPQHF

d_gene: TRBD2
j_gene: TRBJ2-3
abundance: NA
v_gene: TRBV7-3
CDR3nt: TGTGCCAGCAGCCAAGGGACTAGCGGGGGGGCGCATACGCAGTATTTT
CDR3aa: CASSQGTSGGAHTQYF

d_gene: TRBD2
j_gene: TRBJ2-1
abundance: NA
v_gene: TRBV19
CDR3nt: TGTGCCAGTAGTATTAGCGGGGGGAAATATGAGCAGTTCTTC
CDR3aa: CASSISGGKYEQFF

d_gene: TRBD1
j_gene: TRBJ1-1
abundance: few
v_gene: TRBV5-1
CDR3nt: TGCGCCAGCAGCCCCCAGGGACAGGGATACACTGAAGCTTTCTTT
CDR3aa: CASSPQGQGYTEAFF

d_gene: TRBD2
j_gene: TRBJ2-1
abundance: NA
v_gene: TRBV10-3
CDR3nt: TGTGCCACCCGGACTAGCGGGTACAATGAGCAGTTCTTC
CDR3aa: CATRTSGYNEQFF